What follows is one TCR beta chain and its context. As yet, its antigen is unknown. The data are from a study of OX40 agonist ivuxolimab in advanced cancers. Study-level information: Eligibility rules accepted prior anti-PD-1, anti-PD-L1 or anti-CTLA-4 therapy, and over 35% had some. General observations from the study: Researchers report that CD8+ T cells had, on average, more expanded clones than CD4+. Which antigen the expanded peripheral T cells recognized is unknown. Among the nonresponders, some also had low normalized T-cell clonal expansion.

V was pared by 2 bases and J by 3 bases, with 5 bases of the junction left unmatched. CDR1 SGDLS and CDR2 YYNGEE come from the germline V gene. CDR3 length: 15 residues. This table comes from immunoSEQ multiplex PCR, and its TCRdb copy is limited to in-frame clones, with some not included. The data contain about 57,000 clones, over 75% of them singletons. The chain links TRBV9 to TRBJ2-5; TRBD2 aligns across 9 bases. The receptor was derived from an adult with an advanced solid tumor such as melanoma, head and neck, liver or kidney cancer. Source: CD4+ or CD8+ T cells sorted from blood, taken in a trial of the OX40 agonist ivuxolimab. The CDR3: CASSVRASGEETQYF. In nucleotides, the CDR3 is TGTGCCAGCAGCGTTAGGGCTAGCGGGGAAGAGACCCAGTACTTC.